This T cell receptor (beta chain) was captured by sequencing in a study of T cell changes during pregnancy in multiple sclerosis. V lost 3 bases to trimming and J lost 2 bases; unmatched junction nucleotides: 0. Germline CDR1 is SGHTA and CDR2 is FQGNSA. The CDR3 has 13 amino acids. Sequenced by immunoSEQ multiplex PCR; TCRdb stores in-frame clones only, minus some. This table has roughly 84,000 clones, 90% to 95% appearing once. Specimen: peripheral blood, collected in the third trimester of pregnancy. This sequence was found in a female donor in good health, enrolled as a control in a pregnancy study. This rearrangement joins TRBV7-2 to TRBJ2-7; TRBD1 matches at 8 bases. CDR3 bases: TGTGCCAGCAGCTTGGACAGGGCCTACGAGCAGTACTTC. The encoded protein is CASSLDRAYEQYF.